What follows are 31 T cell receptor beta chains derived from one specimen sequenced in a study of CD8 T cells in ankylosing spondylitis. Study observations and caveats: In ankylosing spondylitis blood, a motif of roughly eight highly homologous TCR beta variants appeared characteristic.

TCRdb reprocessed the 5' RACE reads via MiXCR and lists one record per CDR3 protein. This repertoire shows just under 550,000 distinct CDR3 sequences, more than 9.5% found once; its top ten account for around 7%. For these receptors, no antigen is known. Material: blood, either unsorted or a sorted T cell fraction (not recorded which). These receptors were collected from a male donor with ankylosing spondylitis.

This chain uses TRBV5-1 with TRBJ2-5, with 7 bases identical to TRBD1. The junction had 6 bases not matched to a gene; V was cut back by 2 bases and J by 5 bases. CDR1 SGHRS and CDR2 YFSETQ come from the germline V gene. The CDR3 contains 14 residues. The CDR3 bases are TGCGCCAGCAGCTTTACAGGGGAAGGCGAGACCCAGTACTTC. Its translation: CASSFTGEGETQYF.

As for this clonotype: At one of its ends the junction is not consistent with the germline gene, which may arise from a read error. The chain carries TRBV5-1 and TRBJ1-2; D remains unclear. Germline CDR1 reads SGHRS; CDR2 reads YFSETQ. The CDR3 is 14 residues long. The CDR3 protein is CASSLEGMNYGYTF. The CDR3 DNA is TGCGCCAGCAGTTTGGAAGGGATGAACTATGGCTACACCTTC.

This clonotype was counted between two and nine times. The V call is TRBV5-1, the J call TRBJ2-3; 12 bases map to TRBD2. This CDR3 has 17 residues. The V gene's germline CDR1 is SGHRS and CDR2 YFSETQ. Unmatched junction bases numbered 8, after V lost 6 bases and J lost 0 bases. CDR3 sequence reads: CASKGGLAGLSTDTQYF. CDR3 sequence (DNA): TGCGCCAGCAAAGGGGGACTAGCGGGCCTGAGCACAGATACGCAGTATTTT.

There are a few counts of this clonotype. The V call is TRBV5-1, the J call TRBJ2-5; TRBD1 matches at 7 bases. The CDR3 runs to 15 residues. The germline V gene has CDR1 SGHRS and CDR2 YFSETQ. V shed 5 bases, J shed 5 bases, and the junction held 12 bases outside the gene matches. The CDR3, as DNA: TGCGCCAGCAGAGCCCCCGGGACAGAGGGGGAGACCCAGTACTTC. Its translation: CASRAPGTEGETQYF.

The sample holds many counts of this clonotype. The chain has TRBV12-3 or TRBV12-4 and TRBJ1-2; 9 bases align to TRBD1. The ends lost 5 bases at V and 2 bases at J; junction bases unmatched: 3. CDR3 length: 14 residues. CDR3 bases: TGTGCCAGCAGTATGGGACAGGGCAACTATGGCTACACCTTC. It encodes CASSMGQGNYGYTF.

The chain is built from TRBV14 and TRBJ1-1, with D uncertain. Trimming shortened V by 1 base and J by 2 bases, and 8 bases separated the two germline ends. CDR1 and CDR2 (germline): SGHDN, FVKESK. This CDR3 has 14 amino acids. This CDR3 reads CASSQVPGNTEAFF. The CDR3 bases are TGTGCCAGCAGCCAAGTGCCGGGAAACACTGAAGCTTTCTTT.

This clonotype was picked up a small number of times. The gene calls are TRBV29-1 and TRBJ2-3; TRBD2 might be the D (6 bases). Trimming pared 0 bases from V and 5 bases from J, leaving 15 bases between. Germline assignment: CDR1 SQVTM and CDR2 ANQGSEA. This CDR3 has 15 amino acids. CDR3 protein: CSVEDSQGGEDTQYF. The CDR3 DNA reads as TGCAGCGTTGAAGACTCGCAGGGAGGTGAAGATACGCAGTATTTT.

The sample holds a few counts of this clonotype. V is TRBV4-2 and J is TRBJ2-3; TRBD2 aligns across 11 bases. The V segment lost 4 bases and the J segment 0 bases; nucleotides outside the gene matches: 3. Germline CDR1 is LGHNA and CDR2 is YNFKEQ. The CDR3 runs 16 residues. CDR3 in amino acids: CASSLTSGGSTDTQYF. The CDR3 coding sequence is TGTGCCAGCAGCCTAACTAGCGGGGGAAGCACAGATACGCAGTATTTT.

This clonotype was seen at least ten times. The chain joins TRBV5-1 to TRBJ2-2; possible D gene TRBD2, 7 bases. V shed 4 bases and J shed 4 bases, with 14 bases lying between them. The CDR3 has 15 residues. In germline, CDR1 is SGHRS, CDR2 YFSETQ. The CDR3 sequence: CASSRTGGVTGELFF. Written as DNA, the CDR3 is TGCGCCAGCAGCCGAACGGGGGGCGTCACCGGGGAGCTGTTTTTT. The complete variable domain, with remaining parts taken from reference TRBV5-1 and TRBJ2-2, reads KAGVTQTPRYLIKTRGQQVTLSCSPISGHRSVSWYQQTPGQGLQFLFEYFSETQRNKGNFPGRFSGRQFSNSRSEMNVSTLELGDSALYLCASSRTGGVTGELFFGEGSRLTVL.

The rearrangement links TRBV20-1 to TRBJ2-1; D gene unclear. This CDR3 contains 11 residues. V lost 6 bases, J lost 9 bases, and 12 bases lay in between. Per germline, CDR1 DFQATT and CDR2 SNEGSKA (reference sequence). The CDR3 DNA is TGCAGTGCACCCACAGTCACTGAGCAGTTCTTC. This sequence encodes CSAPTVTEQFF.

This clonotype has at least ten counts. The V and J genes are TRBV3-1 and TRBJ1-1; D gene uncertain. The CDR3 runs 18 residues. Trimming cost V 0 bases and J 1 base, with 18 bases left between them. CDR1 is LGHDT, CDR2 YNNKEL, per germline (reference sequence). This CDR3 is CASSQDEFLDGGNTEAFF. The CDR3 DNA follows: TGTGCCAGCAGCCAAGACGAGTTCTTGGACGGCGGGAACACTGAAGCTTTCTTT.

The chain employs TRBV5-1 and TRBJ1-5, with TRBD1 identical over 10 bases. V lost 4 bases, J lost 7 bases, and 5 bases stayed unmatched. This CDR3 has 14 residues. Per germline, CDR1 SGHRS and CDR2 YFSETQ. DNA of the CDR3: TGCGCCAGCAGCCCCTGGGACAGGGGCCAGCCCCAGCATTTT. This sequence encodes CASSPWDRGQPQHF.

This rearrangement joins TRBV20-1 to TRBJ2-7; tentatively, D is TRBD2 (6 bases). The CDR3 length is 12 residues. The V and J ends lost 7 bases and 3 bases respectively, with 13 bases between them. Germline values: CDR1 DFQATT, CDR2 SNEGSKA (reference sequence). The CDR3, as DNA: TGCAGTGTCCCGGAGGGTAGCTACGAGCAGTACTTC. Its protein is CSVPEGSYEQYF.

This clonotype was recorded at least ten times. The V and J genes are TRBV3-1 and TRBJ2-1; tentative D call: TRBD2 (6 bases). Germline lookup yields CDR1 LGHDT and CDR2 YNNKEL (reference sequence). CDR3 length: 17 amino acids. Deletions cut 4 bases from V and 8 bases from J, with 24 bases between. CDR3 residues: CASSLLGEVLLTDEQFF. In DNA, the CDR3 is TGTGCCAGCAGCCTCCTTGGGGAGGTCCTGCTAACCGATGAGCAGTTCTTC.

Ten or more counts support this clonotype. The J gene is TRBJ2-1, the V gene TRBV5-1; 11 bases align to TRBD2. Germline V gene lookup returns CDR1 SGHRS and CDR2 YFSETQ. J gave up 6 bases and V 0 bases, and 5 bases lay outside the gene matches. The CDR3 is made up of 16 amino acids. CDR3 in amino acids: CASSLGLAGSVNEQFF. In DNA form, the CDR3 reads TGCGCCAGCAGCTTGGGACTAGCGGGATCTGTCAATGAGCAGTTCTTC.

The chain joins TRBV24-1 to TRBJ2-3, with 7 bases that match TRBD2. J gave up 0 bases and V 4 bases, and 3 bases lay outside the gene matches. The germline CDR1 and CDR2 sequences are KGHDR and SFDVKD. CDR3 size: 15 residues. The CDR3, as DNA: TGTGCCACCAGTGAGCTAGCGGCTAGCACAGATACGCAGTATTTT. Encoded protein: CATSELAASTDTQYF.

This clonotype appeared a single time. V and J are TRBV6-1 and TRBJ2-7; TRBD1 aligns across 7 bases. The CDR3 runs 16 residues. With 6 bases clipped from V and 5 bases from J, the junction kept 16 bases outside the gene matches. In germline, CDR1 is MNHNS, CDR2 SASEGT. The CDR3 bases are TGTGCCAGCAGCCCTACCCTCCTACAGGGGTTGAACGAGCAGTACGTC. The encoded protein is CASSPTLLQGLNEQYV.

This clonotype has just a few counts. This sequence joins TRBV20-1 and TRBJ2-5, with a tentative D call TRBD1 (5 bases). CDR1 is DFQATT, CDR2 SNEGSKA, per germline (reference sequence). The CDR3 spans 13 residues. Trimming took 2 bases from V and 5 from J, leaving 12 bases between them. This CDR3 reads CSARQGPLETQYF. The CDR3 nucleotides are TGCAGTGCTAGACAGGGCCCCCTCGAGACCCAGTACTTC.

This clonotype was detected many times. The gene calls are TRBV5-5 and TRBJ1-6, with unresolved D. The CDR3 has 14 amino acids. The germline gives CDR1 SGHKS, CDR2 YYEKEE (reference sequence). With 2 bases removed from V and 8 bases from J, the gap between germline ends came to 11 bases. As DNA, the CDR3 is TGTGCCAGCAGCTTAGACAATCCCGATTCACCCCTCCACTTT. Translated: CASSLDNPDSPLHF.

This clonotype has at least ten counts. The chain carries TRBV5-1 and TRBJ2-2; 12 bases align to TRBD2. Losses at the gene ends were 0 bases for V and 4 bases for J; bases not matched to a gene: 7. The CDR3 length is 18 residues. Germline assignment: CDR1 SGHRS and CDR2 YFSETQ. The CDR3 loop reads CASSLVTSGRSGTGELFF. In nucleotides, the CDR3 is TGCGCCAGCAGCTTGGTGACTAGCGGGAGATCGGGCACCGGGGAGCTGTTTTTT.

In its sample, this clonotype was seen a few times. The DNA of the CDR3 is TGTGCCATCAGTGAGTCAGGGCTAGCGGGGTACAATGAGCAGTTCTTC. It translates to CAISESGLAGYNEQFF. The rearrangement joins TRBV10-3 to TRBJ2-1; 9 bases are a match to TRBD2. This CDR3 is built from 16 residues. The germline V gene encodes CDR1 ENHRY and CDR2 SYGVKD. With V trimmed by 0 bases and J by 4 bases, 4 bases remained unmatched.

V is TRBV5-1 and J is TRBJ2-3; no clear D. Trimming took off 1 base at V and 2 bases at J, with 8 bases between the two ends. The germline V gene encodes CDR1 SGHRS and CDR2 YFSETQ. The length of the CDR3 is 14 residues. CDR3 amino acids: CASSLNTNTDTQYF. Written as DNA, the CDR3 is TGCGCCAGCAGCTTGAACACAAACACAGATACGCAGTATTTT.

Details on this clonotype: This may be a read error: a much more frequent sequence differs by one nucleotide. J is TRBJ2-5 and V is TRBV29-1; D remains ambiguous. This CDR3 comprises 10 residues. Trimming stripped 4 bases from V and 1 base from J, with 1 base between. CDR1 and CDR2 (germline): SQVTM, ANQGSEA. The CDR3 loop reads CSVVQETQYF. CDR3 in DNA: TGCAGCGTTGTCCAAGAGACCCAGTACTTC.

This clonotype turned up a few times. The chain carries TRBV10-3 and TRBJ1-5, with a possible D match to TRBD1 (5 bases). CDR1 ENHRY and CDR2 SYGVKD come from the germline V gene. V was clipped by 0 bases and J by 4 bases, with 13 bases between them. The CDR3 has 16 residues. In nucleotides, the CDR3 is TGTGCCATCAGTGAGTCAGGGGTGGGAGCAAATCAGCCCCAGCATTTT. Its translation is CAISESGVGANQPQHF.

This rearrangement joins TRBV5-1 to TRBJ2-3; 10 bases are a match to TRBD2. The trim removed 4 bases at V and 1 base at J, leaving 9 bases unmatched. The CDR3 loop spans 17 amino acids. Germline V gene lookup returns CDR1 SGHRS and CDR2 YFSETQ. CDR3 sequence: CASSLTTGTSGTDTQYF. CDR3 bases: TGCGCCAGCAGCCTAACAACCGGGACTAGCGGCACAGATACGCAGTATTTT. The whole variable domain, filled in from reference TRBV5-1 and TRBJ2-3, reads KAGVTQTPRYLIKTRGQQVTLSCSPISGHRSVSWYQQTPGQGLQFLFEYFSETQRNKGNFPGRFSGRQFSNSRSEMNVSTLELGDSALYLCASSLTTGTSGTDTQYFGPGTRLTVL.

The chain carries TRBV15 and TRBJ2-7; no definite D call. The germline CDR1 and CDR2 sequences are LNHNV and YYDKDF (reference sequence). V was clipped by 0 bases and J by 4 bases, with 4 bases between them. This CDR3 comprises 12 residues. CDR3 protein: CATSRDRYEQYF. For the CDR3, the DNA is TGTGCCACCAGCAGAGATAGGTACGAGCAGTACTTC.

The chain combines TRBV11-2 with TRBJ1-4; D is possibly TRBD1 (6 bases). Per germline, CDR1 SGHAT and CDR2 FQNNGV. This CDR3 comprises 15 residues. Trimming cost V 3 bases and J 3 bases, with 11 bases left between them. CDR3 DNA sequence: TGTGCCAGCAGCTTGCTGGACAGAGCTAATGAAAAACTGTTTTTT. It is translated as CASSLLDRANEKLFF.

The gene calls are TRBV6-1 and TRBJ2-7; D uncertain. CDR1 is MNHNS and CDR2 is SASEGT in the germline V gene. The CDR3 consists of 12 residues. V lost 1 base and J 9 bases, leaving 10 bases between the germline ends. CDR3 loop: CASSEGFRAQYV. CDR3 nucleotides: TGTGCCAGCAGTGAAGGGTTTCGGGCGCAGTACGTC.

This sequence joins TRBV10-3 and TRBJ2-3; tentative D call: TRBD2 (6 bases). CDR3 size: 16 residues. In germline, CDR1 is ENHRY, CDR2 SYGVKD. The V end lost 2 bases, the J end lost 5 bases, and 17 bases lay between the germline ends. The CDR3 here is CAISELWRGLEDTQYF. DNA of the CDR3: TGTGCCATCAGTGAGCTTTGGCGGGGTCTTGAAGATACGCAGTATTTT.

V usage is TRBV29-1 and J usage is TRBJ1-5, with 8 positions matching TRBD1. Germline V gives CDR1 SQVTM, CDR2 ANQGSEA. The CDR3 is 15 residues long. V lost 7 bases and J lost 2; bases outside the gene matches: 10. CDR3 DNA sequence: TGCAGCGCGTTAGACAGGGGTGACGGCAATCAGCCCCAGCATTTT. Protein sequence: CSALDRGDGNQPQHF.

The sample holds many counts of this clonotype. The chain combines TRBV29-1 with TRBJ2-5; D uncertain. CDR1 SQVTM and CDR2 ANQGSEA come from the germline V gene. Trimming left V 4 bases short and J 3 bases short, with 9 bases between. CDR3 length equals 12 residues. The CDR3 DNA is TGCAGCGTTGCACTCATTAAAGAGACCCAGTACTTC. It codes for CSVALIKETQYF.